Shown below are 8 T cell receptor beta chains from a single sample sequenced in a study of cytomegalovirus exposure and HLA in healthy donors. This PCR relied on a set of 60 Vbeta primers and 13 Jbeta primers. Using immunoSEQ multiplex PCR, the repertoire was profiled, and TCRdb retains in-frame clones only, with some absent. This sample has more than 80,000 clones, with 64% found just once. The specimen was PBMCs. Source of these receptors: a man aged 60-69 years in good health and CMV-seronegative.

CDR3 in DNA: TGCGCCAGCAGGCCGACAGGGGGTGGACAAGAGACCCAGTACTTC. This sequence encodes CASRPTGGGQETQYF. This chain connects TRBV4-1 to TRBJ2-5, with 9 bases matching TRBD1. The germline CDR1 and CDR2 sequences are MGHRA and YSYEKL. Germline trimming cut 6 bases from V and 2 bases from J; bases unmatched to any gene: 7. CDR3 length: 15 residues.

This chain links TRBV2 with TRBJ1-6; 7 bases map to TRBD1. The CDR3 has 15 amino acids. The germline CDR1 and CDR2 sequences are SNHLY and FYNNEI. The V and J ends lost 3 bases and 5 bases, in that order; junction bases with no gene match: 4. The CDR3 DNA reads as TGTGCCAGCAGTGAGTCCAGGGGGGATAATTCACCCCTCCACTTT. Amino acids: CASSESRGDNSPLHF.

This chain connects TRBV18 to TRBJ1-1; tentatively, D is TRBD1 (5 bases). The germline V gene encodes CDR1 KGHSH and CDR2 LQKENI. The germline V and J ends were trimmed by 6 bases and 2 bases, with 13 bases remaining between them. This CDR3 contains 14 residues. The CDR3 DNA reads TGTGCCAGCTCCCCCCGGACACTAAACACTGAAGCTTTCTTT. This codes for CASSPRTLNTEAFF.

The CDR3 is CASRGGGGEAYEQYF. The DNA for the CDR3 is TGTGCCAGCAGAGGAGGGGGCGGGGAGGCCTACGAGCAGTACTTC. V is TRBV6-6 and J is TRBJ2-7; D is possibly TRBD1 (7 bases). Germline V gives CDR1 MNHNY, CDR2 SVGAGI (reference sequence). CDR3 size: 15 residues. V was trimmed by 6 bases and J by 2 bases, leaving 17 bases between them.

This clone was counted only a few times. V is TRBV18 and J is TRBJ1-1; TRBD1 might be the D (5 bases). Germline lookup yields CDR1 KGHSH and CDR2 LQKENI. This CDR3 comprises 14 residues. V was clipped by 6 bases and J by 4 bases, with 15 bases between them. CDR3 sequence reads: CASSEGFGATEAFF. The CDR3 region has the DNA TGTGCCAGCTCGGAGGGTTTTGGGGCCACTGAAGCTTTCTTT.

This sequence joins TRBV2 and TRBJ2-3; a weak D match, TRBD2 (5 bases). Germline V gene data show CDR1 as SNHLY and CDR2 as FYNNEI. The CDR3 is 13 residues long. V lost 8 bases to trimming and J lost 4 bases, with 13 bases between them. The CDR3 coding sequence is TGTGCCAGCCAACTAGTCCGGCCAGATACGCAGTATTTT. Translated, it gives CASQLVRPDTQYF.

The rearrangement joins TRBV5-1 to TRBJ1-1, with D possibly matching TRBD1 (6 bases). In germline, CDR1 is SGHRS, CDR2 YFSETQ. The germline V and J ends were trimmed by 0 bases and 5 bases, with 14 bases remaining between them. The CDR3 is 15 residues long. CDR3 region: CASSLEAGAWTEAFF. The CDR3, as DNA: TGCGCCAGCAGCTTGGAGGCAGGGGCTTGGACTGAAGCTTTCTTT.

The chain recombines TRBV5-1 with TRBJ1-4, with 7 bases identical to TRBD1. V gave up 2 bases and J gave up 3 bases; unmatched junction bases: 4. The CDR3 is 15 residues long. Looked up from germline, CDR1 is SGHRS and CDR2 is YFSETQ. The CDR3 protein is CASSLTGASNEKLFF. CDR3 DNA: TGCGCCAGCAGCTTAACAGGGGCTTCTAATGAAAAACTGTTTTTT.